The clone carrying this T cell receptor (beta chain) ranks as medium-sized. Its antigen is as yet unknown. Points from the study as a whole: Tumor memory CD4+ T cell TCR gene usage clustered with blood and lymph node memory CD4+ cells and lymph node naive CD4+ cells.

Per the germline V gene, CDR1 is MNHEY and CDR2 is SVGAGI. The CDR3 length is 13 residues. The V end lost 2 bases, the J end lost 1 base, and 5 bases lay between the germline ends. Each CDR3 protein gets one entry after TCRdb re-called the 5' RACE reads with MiXCR. The sample holds roughly 13,000 distinct CDR3 sequences, more than 20% seen once. This sequence joins TRBV6-5 and TRBJ1-1, with no clear D. This clonotype originated in a female donor with breast cancer. Input material: naive CD4+ T cells sorted from blood. As to subset: naive CD4+ T cells, CD4+CD45RA+CD25-. The chain's CDR3 is CASSYIGNTEAFF. The CDR3 DNA sequence: TGTGCCAGCAGTTACATCGGGAACACTGAAGCTTTCTTT.